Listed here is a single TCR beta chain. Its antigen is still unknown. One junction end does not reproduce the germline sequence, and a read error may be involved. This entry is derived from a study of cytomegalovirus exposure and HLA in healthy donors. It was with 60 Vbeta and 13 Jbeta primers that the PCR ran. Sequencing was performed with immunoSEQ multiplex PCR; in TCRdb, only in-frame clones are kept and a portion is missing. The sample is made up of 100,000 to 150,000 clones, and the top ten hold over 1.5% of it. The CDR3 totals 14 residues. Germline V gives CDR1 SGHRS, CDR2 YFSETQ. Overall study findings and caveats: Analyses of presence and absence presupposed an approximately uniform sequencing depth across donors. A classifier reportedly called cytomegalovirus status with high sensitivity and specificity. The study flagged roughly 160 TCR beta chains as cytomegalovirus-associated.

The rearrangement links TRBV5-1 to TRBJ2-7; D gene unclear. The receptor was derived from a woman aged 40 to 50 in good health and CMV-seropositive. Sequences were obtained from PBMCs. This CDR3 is CASSLADSTYEQYF. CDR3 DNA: TGCGCCAGCAGTTTGGCCGACTCCACCTACGAGCAGTACTTC. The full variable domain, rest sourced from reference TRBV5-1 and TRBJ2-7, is KAGVTQTPRYLIKTRGQQVTLSCSPISGHRSVSWYQQTPGQGLQFLFEYFSETQRNKGNFPGRFSGRQFSNSRSEMNVSTLELGDSALYLCASSLADSTYEQYFGPGTRLTVT.